This entry is about one T cell receptor beta chain. As yet, its antigen is unknown. V lost 6 bases to trimming and J lost 4 bases, with 24 bases between them. This CDR3 comprises 17 residues. Germline V lookup: CDR1 SNHLY, CDR2 FYNNEI. The source of the sample is a study of persistence of HIV-infected CD4 T cells. Study-level background: Median time on suppressive ART was over seven years.

The stimulus was lysate of CMV-infected fibroblasts, around 10 ug/mL. Sorting selected CD4+ T cells upregulating both CD40 ligand and CD69. Whole-study results and caveats: Proviral oligoclonality tracked with TCR oligoclonality within the same sorted cells. Degenerate expanded CDR3beta sequences were enriched among CMV- and Gag-responding cells. Compared with CD3/CD28-stimulated cells, CMV- and Gag-responding cells showed lower TCRbeta richness.

Sequencing used immunoSEQ version 4 in survey mode. Here immunoSEQ multiplex PCR was the method, and the copy in TCRdb shows in-frame clones only, minus some. The profile shows approximately 15,000 clones, about 65% of them singletons. Sample: CD4+ T cells sorted from PBMCs after 18-hour stimulation, taken from a patient who received antiretroviral therapy. The receptor was derived from an adult man with HIV who was CMV-seropositive. The chain uses TRBV2 and TRBJ2-5; D perhaps matches TRBD1 (6 bases). CDR3 nucleotides: TGTGCCAGCAGCGAAACCTATGGGGGACAATTGGGAGAGACCCAGTACTTC. Encoded protein: CASSETYGGQLGETQYF.